This entry lists 23 T cell receptor beta chains sequenced from one sample in a study of T cells in Graves' hyperthyroidism and ophthalmopathy. There were TCR beta CDR3 regions amplified from RNA transcripts. The HTBI primer set drove a first-round RT-PCR of the TCR CDR3. TCRdb reprocessed the multiplex PCR reads via MiXCR and lists one record per CDR3 protein. The sample consists of about 680,000 distinct CDR3 sequences, approximately 40% of them appearing once. Sequencing was done on a sample of blood. The receptors come from a woman between 35 and 50 years old with Graves' hyperthyroidism.

J is TRBJ1-5 and V is TRBV10-3; TRBD1 aligns across 8 bases. With V trimmed by 6 bases and J by 2 bases, 3 bases remained unmatched. CDR1 is ENHRY, CDR2 SYGVKD, per germline. The CDR3 covers 14 residues. The CDR3 sequence: CAIRSGGGNQPQHF. The CDR3 region has the DNA TGTGCCATCAGGTCAGGGGGCGGCAATCAGCCCCAGCATTTT.

The sample holds a few counts of this clonotype. The chain recombines TRBV7-2 with TRBJ2-7, with 10 bases aligning to TRBD1. CDR1 is SGHTA and CDR2 is FQGNSA in the germline V gene. This CDR3 spans 15 amino acids. The junction had 5 bases not matched to a gene; V was cut back by 3 bases and J by 3 bases. This CDR3 is CASSFLGQGNYEQYF. The CDR3 DNA follows: TGTGCCAGCAGCTTTTTGGGACAGGGGAACTACGAGCAGTACTTC.

This chain links TRBV20-1 with TRBJ2-5; TRBD1 agrees at 9 bases. The CDR3 extends over 15 amino acids. Per the germline V gene, CDR1 is DFQATT and CDR2 is SNEGSKA (reference sequence). Trimming at V came to 6 bases and at J to 5 bases, leaving 13 bases not matched to a gene. CDR3 protein: CSARPLRQGEETQYF. In DNA form, the CDR3 reads TGCAGTGCGAGACCCCTCCGACAGGGGGAGGAGACCCAGTACTTC.

The table lists this clonotype with many counts. The chain has TRBV4-1 and TRBJ2-7, with TRBD2 matching over 11 bases. Germline V gene data show CDR1 as MGHRA and CDR2 as YSYEKL. CDR3 length equals 15 residues. Trimming removed 1 base from V and 3 bases from J; junction bases left unmatched: 2. The CDR3 protein is CASSQVLAGGYEQYF. Written as DNA, the CDR3 is TGCGCCAGCAGCCAAGTCCTAGCGGGAGGCTACGAGCAGTACTTC.

This clonotype was detected a few times. The gene calls are TRBV12-3 or TRBV12-4 and TRBJ1-1, with D possibly being TRBD1 (5 bases). The CDR3 runs to 14 residues. The V and J ends lost 6 bases and 2 bases respectively, with 13 bases between them. CDR3 sequence reads: CASRPGGANTEAFF. DNA for the CDR3: TGTGCCAGCAGGCCTGGCGGGGCCAACACTGAAGCTTTCTTT.

V gene TRBV29-1 combines with J gene TRBJ1-2; no reliable D call. The CDR3 extends over 12 amino acids. Trimming left V 6 bases short and J 0 bases short, with 8 bases between. Germline values: CDR1 SQVTM, CDR2 ANQGSEA. The CDR3 protein is CSVTGTNYGYTF. The CDR3 DNA follows: TGCAGCGTCACCGGAACTAACTATGGCTACACCTTC. Variable domain in full (rest from reference TRBV29-1 and TRBJ1-2): SAVISQKPSRDICQRGTSLTIQCQVDSQVTMMFWYRQQPGQSLTLIATANQGSEATYESGFVIDKFPISRPNLTFSTLTVSNMSPEDSSIYLCSVTGTNYGYTFGSGTRLTVV.

In regard to this clonotype: One end of the junction does not line up with germline, which may come from a read error. The J gene is TRBJ2-3, the V gene TRBV2; 8 positions match TRBD2. In germline, CDR1 is SNHLY, CDR2 FYNNEI. CDR3 length: 14 residues. CDR3 coding DNA: TGTGCCATCAGTGATACTAGCGGATCAGATACGCAGTATTTT. Protein sequence: CAISDTSGSDTQYF.

The chain combines TRBV20-1 with TRBJ1-2, with D perhaps matching TRBD1 (6 bases). CDR3 length equals 15 residues. Germline V lookup: CDR1 DFQATT, CDR2 SNEGSKA (reference sequence). With 6 bases removed from V and 4 bases from J, the gap between germline ends came to 21 bases. The CDR3 region has the DNA TGCAGTGCCACACTTGAGGGGGGGGCGAGCTATGGCTACACCTTC. Residues: CSATLEGGASYGYTF.

The sample holds many counts of this clonotype. The chain employs TRBV12-3 or TRBV12-4 and TRBJ1-2; D is possibly TRBD1 (6 bases). Trimming took 6 bases from V and 3 from J, leaving 17 bases between them. The CDR3 runs 15 residues. CDR3 DNA: TGTGCCAGCAGATCCTCGTGGGGGCCACACTATGGCTACACCTTC. This codes for CASRSSWGPHYGYTF.

This clonotype was counted only a few times. The chain links TRBV29-1 to TRBJ2-7; 9 bases are shared with TRBD1. This CDR3 spans 17 amino acids. V shed 6 bases and J 1 base; nucleotides not matched to a gene: 16. From germline, CDR1 is SQVTM and CDR2 ANQGSEA. CDR3 coding DNA: TGCAGCGTCAACGTCCCGGGACAGGGCGGGTGGTCCTACGAGCAGTACTTC. Its translation: CSVNVPGQGGWSYEQYF.

The sample holds a few counts of this clonotype. This chain links TRBV28 with TRBJ2-7; 8 bases line up with TRBD2. The ends lost 8 bases at V and 7 bases at J; junction bases unmatched: 13. The CDR3 runs to 14 residues. Germline V gene lookup returns CDR1 MDHEN and CDR2 SYDVKM. The CDR3 protein is CASQLVYQREEQYF. The CDR3 bases are TGTGCCAGCCAATTGGTCTACCAGCGGGAGGAGCAGTACTTC.

This clonotype appeared many times. The J gene is TRBJ1-3, the V gene TRBV7-9; D is ambiguous. This CDR3 spans 16 amino acids. Germline assignment: CDR1 SEHNR and CDR2 FQNEAQ (reference sequence). Deletions cut 5 bases from V and 1 base from J, with 15 bases between. The CDR3 protein is CASSPFIRTSGNTIYF. DNA of the CDR3: TGTGCCAGCAGCCCGTTCATTAGGACGTCTGGAAACACCATATATTTT.

V is TRBV7-8 and J is TRBJ1-5, with D maybe TRBD1 (5 bases). The germline CDR1 and CDR2 sequences are SGHVS and FQNEAQ. The CDR3 length is 15 residues. The V end was cut by 4 bases, the J end by 5 bases, with 15 bases between. The CDR3 region is CASSYRGAKDQPQHF. DNA of the CDR3: TGTGCCAGCAGCTACCGGGGCGCGAAGGATCAGCCCCAGCATTTT.

This rearrangement joins TRBV4-1 to TRBJ1-1; unclear D gene. The CDR3 has 14 amino acids. V was shortened by 2 bases and J by 3 bases, with 10 bases between the two germline ends. Germline values: CDR1 MGHRA, CDR2 YSYEKL. CDR3: CASSQTRLDTEAFF. CDR3 DNA: TGCGCCAGCAGCCAAACCCGGTTGGACACTGAAGCTTTCTTT.

The chain couples TRBV12-3 or TRBV12-4 to TRBJ1-1; D remains ambiguous. V was cut by 5 bases and J by 2 bases, with 15 bases left in between. The CDR3 extends over 15 amino acids. The CDR3 sequence: CASSIQPGSNTEAFF. CDR3 coding DNA: TGTGCCAGCAGTATACAGCCGGGAAGCAACACTGAAGCTTTCTTT.

The chain couples TRBV7-9 to TRBJ1-4; D perhaps matches TRBD1 (5 bases). Deletions cut 5 bases from V and 0 bases from J, with 10 bases between. The CDR3 is made up of 15 amino acids. CDR1 SEHNR and CDR2 FQNEAQ come from the germline V gene (reference sequence). The CDR3 nucleotides read TGTGCCAGCAGCGACGGGGGGACAACTAATGAAAAACTGTTTTTT. This encodes CASSDGGTTNEKLFF.

This clonotype was seen repeatedly, ten times or more. The chain carries TRBV7-9 and TRBJ2-7, with a weak D call TRBD1 (5 bases). Germline V CDR1 and CDR2: SEHNR, FQNEAQ (reference sequence). This CDR3 region has 12 residues. V was pared by 3 bases and J by 11 bases, with 14 bases between. DNA of the CDR3: TGTGCCAGCAGCTTGGGTGGGGCCAGGGAGTACTTC. It encodes CASSLGGAREYF.

The rearrangement uses TRBV12-3 or TRBV12-4 and TRBJ2-2; 7 nucleotides match TRBD1. The CDR3 totals 13 residues. With 3 bases clipped from V and 7 bases from J, the junction kept 2 bases outside the gene matches. CDR3 coding DNA: TGTGCCAGCAGTTTCACAGGGGACGGGGAGCTGTTTTTT. Amino acid sequence: CASSFTGDGELFF.

This clonotype was picked up many times. The chain uses TRBV12-3 or TRBV12-4 and TRBJ1-2; no definite D call. Trimming pared 10 bases from V and 4 bases from J, leaving 10 bases between. This CDR3 has 11 residues. CDR3 residues: CAISKIYGYTF. CDR3 nucleotide sequence: TGTGCCATCTCGAAAATCTATGGCTACACCTTC.

This CDR3 reads CASSRGTARFNQPQHF. The CDR3 DNA is TGTGCCAGCAGCCGAGGGACCGCACGCTTCAATCAGCCCCAGCATTTT. The V gene is TRBV2, the J gene TRBJ1-5; D may be TRBD1 (5 bases). V gave up 6 bases and J gave up 3 bases, with 18 bases separating them. CDR3 length: 16 residues. From germline, CDR1 is SNHLY and CDR2 FYNNEI.

This clonotype has ten or more counts. V is TRBV7-9 and J is TRBJ2-5; TRBD1 or TRBD2 may be the D gene (5 bases each). CDR1 is SEHNR and CDR2 is FQNEAQ in the germline V gene (reference sequence). Between the trimmed V and J ends, which lost 3 bases and 5 bases, there was a span of 13 bases. This CDR3 contains 14 residues. The CDR3 loop reads CASSFDGARETQYF. The CDR3 DNA sequence: TGTGCCAGCAGCTTCGACGGGGCTAGGGAGACCCAGTACTTC.

The table lists this clonotype with a few counts. The V gene is TRBV7-8, the J gene TRBJ1-1; tentatively, D is TRBD1 (6 bases). The CDR3 covers 14 residues. V was trimmed by 4 bases and J by 5 bases, leaving 14 bases between them. CDR1 is SGHVS and CDR2 is FQNEAQ in the germline V gene. CDR3 sequence reads: CASSWGGASTEAFF. Written as DNA, the CDR3 is TGTGCCAGCAGCTGGGGGGGGGCGTCTACTGAAGCTTTCTTT.

This chain joins TRBV25-1 and TRBJ1-2, with D perhaps TRBD1 (5 bases). This CDR3 spans 11 amino acids. Looked up from germline, CDR1 is MGHDK and CDR2 is SYGVNS. V was shortened by 8 bases and J by 7 bases, with 11 bases between the two germline ends. The CDR3 DNA sequence: TGTGCCAGCCGGGGGGGTTTTGGCTACACCTTC. This sequence encodes CASRGGFGYTF.